This record covers a single T cell receptor beta chain. Its antigen is not known. This entry belongs to a study of cytotoxic CD8 clonotypes in ibrutinib-treated CLL. The study, taken as a whole, reports: Contraction or stability on treatment characterized the public clonotypes, which were uncommon. A rise in clonality was seen at ibrutinib response, and a fall back toward baseline was seen at progression.

Only in-frame clones appear in the TCRdb table, and some are missing; sequencing was by immunoSEQ multiplex PCR. The sample records approximately 60,000 clones, roughly 54% being singletons. The germline V gene encodes CDR1 LNHNV and CDR2 YYDKDF (reference sequence). The CDR3 extends over 15 amino acids. V dropped 0 bases and J dropped 2 bases, with 8 bases sitting between them. The sequencing here drew on PBMCs, taken at disease progression, from a patient treated with ibrutinib. The receptor's source is a human donor with chronic lymphocytic leukemia. This chain links TRBV15 with TRBJ2-1; D uncertain. As DNA, the CDR3 is TGTGCCACCAGCAGAGATTCTCCGCCCTACAATGAGCAGTTCTTC. As protein: CATSRDSPPYNEQFF. Combining the CDR3 with reference TRBV15 and TRBJ2-1 gives the whole variable domain DAMVIQNPRYQVTQFGKPVTLSCSQTLNHNVMYWYQQKSSQAPKLLFHYYDKDFNNEADTPDNFQSRRPNTSFCFLDIRSPGLGDTAMYLCATSRDSPPYNEQFFGPGTRLTVL.